Listed below are T cell receptor beta chains from one sample, sequenced in a study of blood T cells in healthy people across ages. TCRdb re-analysed the 5' RACE reads in MiXCR, keeping a single row per CDR3 protein. The table has about 640,000 distinct CDR3 sequences, roughly 50% seen once. Sequencing was carried out using blood. Receptors originate from a man aged 60 to 69 in good health. CDR3s leave out the opening cysteine and the closing phenylalanine or tryptophan. Fields, in order: J gene, V gene, CDR3 protein.

TRBJ2-3 | TRBV20-1 | RPAGGVTDTQY
TRBJ2-5 | TRBV6-5 | ASSYSTGIQETQY
TRBJ1-6 | TRBV20-1 | SARQINNSPLH
TRBJ2-3 | TRBV24-1 | ATSDRGTTTDTQY
- | TRBV29-1 | SGPGGLGETQY
TRBJ1-6 | TRBV2 | ASSVDRESPLH
TRBJ2-6 | TRBV2 | ASSQTGGSGANVLT
TRBJ2-3 | TRBV20-1 | SAPSARSDPDTQY
TRBJ2-6 | TRBV7-9 | ASSPDGRAGANVLT
TRBJ2-5 | TRBV7-9 | ASSQTSETQY
TRBJ2-3 | TRBV7-2 | ASSPGGASKSTQY
TRBJ2-7 | TRBV18 | ASSQGEETEQY